Here is one T cell receptor beta chain with its context. Its antigen is unknown. This specimen belongs to a study of T-cell reconstitution after alpha-beta-depleted transplantation in children. Findings and caveats of the study: T-cell numbers and diversity one year post-transplant derived largely from freshly generated T cells. By about two months after transplant, alpha-beta T cells reportedly arose from several hundred graft clones that had expanded. Surviving recipient T cells and thymic progenitors produced the high day-60 TCRbeta diversity seen in some patients.

Unique molecular identifiers tagged the TCRbeta library. Each CDR3 protein gets one entry after TCRdb re-called the PCR reads with MiXCR. The table shows about 250,000 distinct CDR3 sequences, with 20% to 30% occurring only once. This TCR was sampled from a female patient younger than 10 who had a stem cell transplant for congenital amegakaryocytic thrombocytopenia, so the T cells may come from the graft donor. The source material was PBMCs, mostly from graft donor cells, sampled 360 days after TCRalphabeta/CD19-depleted stem cell transplant.

The CDR3 region is CASSRDRGKDNEQFF. In DNA form, the CDR3 reads TGTGCCAGCAGCCGGGACAGGGGGAAGGACAATGAGCAGTTCTTC. The chain is built from TRBV12-3 or TRBV12-4 and TRBJ2-1, with 11 bases aligning to TRBD1. The CDR3 spans 15 residues. V gave up 6 bases and J gave up 5 bases; unmatched junction bases: 6.